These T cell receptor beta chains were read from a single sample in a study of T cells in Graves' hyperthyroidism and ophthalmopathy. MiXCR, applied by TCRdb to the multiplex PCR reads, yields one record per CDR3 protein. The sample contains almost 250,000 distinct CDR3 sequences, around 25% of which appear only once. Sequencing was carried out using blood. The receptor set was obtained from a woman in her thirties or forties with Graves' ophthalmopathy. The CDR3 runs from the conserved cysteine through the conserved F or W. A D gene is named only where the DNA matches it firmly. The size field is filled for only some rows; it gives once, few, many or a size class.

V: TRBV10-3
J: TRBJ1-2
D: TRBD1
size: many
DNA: TGTGCCATCCACCATGGGACAGACTTAAGGGGCTACACCTTC
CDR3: CAIHHGTDLRGYTF

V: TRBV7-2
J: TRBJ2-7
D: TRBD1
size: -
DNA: TGTGCCATCAGCTTAGCCCGACCCCGGACAGGGGCTGAGCAGTACTTC
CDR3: CAISLARPRTGAEQYF

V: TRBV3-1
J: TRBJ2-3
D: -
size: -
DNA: TGTGCCAGCAGCCAAGCGTTATCGGGACCGACTCGCACAGATACGCAGTATTTT
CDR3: CASSQALSGPTRTDTQYF

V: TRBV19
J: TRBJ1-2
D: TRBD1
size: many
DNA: TGTGCCAGTAGTATAGGCCCCAGGGGGCCAGTCTTAAACTATGGCTACACCTTC
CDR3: CASSIGPRGPVLNYGYTF

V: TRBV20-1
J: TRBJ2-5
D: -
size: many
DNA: TGCAGTGCTAGAGATAATGGGGGAGGAGAGACCCAGTACTTC
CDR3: CSARDNGGGETQYF

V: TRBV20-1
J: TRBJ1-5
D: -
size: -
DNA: TGCAGTGCTACCAGGGAGTTGGATCAGCCCCAGCATTTT
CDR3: CSATRELDQPQHF

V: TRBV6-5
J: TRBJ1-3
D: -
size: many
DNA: TGTGCCAGCAGTACTGACAGCTTCTCTGGAAACACCATATATTTT
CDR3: CASSTDSFSGNTIYF

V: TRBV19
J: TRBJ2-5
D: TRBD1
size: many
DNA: TGTGCCAGTAGTATCGACAGGGGGCGAACCCAGTACTTC
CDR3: CASSIDRGRTQYF

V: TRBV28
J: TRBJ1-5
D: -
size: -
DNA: TGTGCCAGCCGAAGTGGGTTCAATCAGCCCCAGCATTTT
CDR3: CASRSGFNQPQHF

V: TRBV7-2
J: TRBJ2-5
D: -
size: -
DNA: TGTGCCAGCAGCTTGGGGGGACAGTGGGAGTCAGAGACCCAGTACTTC
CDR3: CASSLGGQWESETQYF

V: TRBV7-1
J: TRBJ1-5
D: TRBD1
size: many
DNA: TGTGCCAGCAGCTCACTCGGCACCAGACAGGGAGGGGTTAGCAATCAGCCCCAGCATTTT
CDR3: CASSSLGTRQGGVSNQPQHF

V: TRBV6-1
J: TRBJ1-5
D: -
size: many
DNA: TGTGCCAGCAGTGCTTTGGGGGGACGAAGTCAGCCCCAGCATTTT
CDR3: CASSALGGRSQPQHF

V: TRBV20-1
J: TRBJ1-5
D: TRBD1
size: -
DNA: TGCAGTGTCTCGACAGGGGCTCAGCCCCAGCATTTT
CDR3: CSVSTGAQPQHF

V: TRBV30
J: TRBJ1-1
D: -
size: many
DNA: TGTGCCTGGACCGGACACTGGAACACTGAAGCTTTCTTT
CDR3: CAWTGHWNTEAFF

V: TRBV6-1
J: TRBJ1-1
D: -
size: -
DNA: TGTGCCAGCAGCCCGTCACACAGGGAGAACACTGAAGCTTTCTTT
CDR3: CASSPSHRENTEAFF

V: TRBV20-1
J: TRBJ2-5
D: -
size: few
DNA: TGCAGTGCTAGAGATCTGCAAGCGGAAGAGACCCAGTACTTC
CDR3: CSARDLQAEETQYF

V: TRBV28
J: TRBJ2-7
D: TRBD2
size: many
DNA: TGTGCCAGCAGTCAATGGACTAGCGGAGATTACGAGCAGTACTTC
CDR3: CASSQWTSGDYEQYF

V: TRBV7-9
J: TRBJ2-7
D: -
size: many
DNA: TGTGCCAGCAGCAGGGTGGGGGCCGCCTACGAGCAGTACTTC
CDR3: CASSRVGAAYEQYF

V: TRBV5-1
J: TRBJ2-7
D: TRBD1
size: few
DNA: TGCGCCAGCAGCTTGGAAGGGACAGGGGTCAACGAGCAGTACTTC
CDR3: CASSLEGTGVNEQYF

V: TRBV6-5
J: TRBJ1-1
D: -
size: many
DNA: TGTGCCAGCAGTCGCGGATCCGGGGTCGCTTTCTTT
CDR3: CASSRGSGVAFF

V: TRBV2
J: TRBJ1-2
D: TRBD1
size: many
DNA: TGTGCCAGCAGTGAAGCATCGCCGGGACAGGGACCTAACTATGGCTACACCTTC
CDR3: CASSEASPGQGPNYGYTF

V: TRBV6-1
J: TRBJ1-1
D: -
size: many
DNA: TGTGCCAGCAGTGTAGAACAGGCGACTGAAGCTTTCTTT
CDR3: CASSVEQATEAFF

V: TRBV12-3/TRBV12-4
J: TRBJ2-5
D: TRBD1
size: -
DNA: TGTGCCAGCAGTTTCAGTTTAGGGGGCCACGAGACCCAGTACTTC
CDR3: CASSFSLGGHETQYF

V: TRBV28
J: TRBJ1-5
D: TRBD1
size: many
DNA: TGTGCCAGCAGGCACGGAGAAAGGGGGCGAGGGCAGCCCCAGCATTTT
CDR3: CASRHGERGRGQPQHF

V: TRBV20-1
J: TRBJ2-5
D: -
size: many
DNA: TGCAGTGCTCACCGGGGCTTGGCGGGATGGGGAGAGACCCAGTACTTC
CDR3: CSAHRGLAGWGETQYF

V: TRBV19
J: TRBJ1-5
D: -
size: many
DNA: TGTGCCAGTAGTATAAAAATCAATCAGCCCCAGCATTTT
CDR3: CASSIKINQPQHF

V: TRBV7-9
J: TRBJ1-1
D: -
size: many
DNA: TGTGCCAGCAGCTTTGGGGCAATGAACACTGAAGCTTTCTTT
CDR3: CASSFGAMNTEAFF

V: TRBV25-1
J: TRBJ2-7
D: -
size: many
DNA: TGTGCCAGCAGTGAATGGAGGGGGCGCGCGTACGAGCAGTACTTC
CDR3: CASSEWRGRAYEQYF

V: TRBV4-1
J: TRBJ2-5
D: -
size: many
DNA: TGCGCCAGCAGACCGACCGGACCCGGAGAGACCCAGTACTTC
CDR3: CASRPTGPGETQYF

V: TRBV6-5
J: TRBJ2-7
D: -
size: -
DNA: TGTGCCAGCAGTTACTTGGGGACGCCCAACTACGAGCAGTACTTC
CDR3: CASSYLGTPNYEQYF

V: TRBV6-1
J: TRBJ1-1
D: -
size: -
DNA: TGTGCCAGCAGGGGGCTCTTCAGCCCCAAGAACACTGAAGCTTTCTTT
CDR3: CASRGLFSPKNTEAFF

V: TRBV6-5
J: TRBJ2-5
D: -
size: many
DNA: TGTGCCAGCAGCTTGTTGGTCCAAGAGACCCAGTACTTC
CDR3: CASSLLVQETQYF

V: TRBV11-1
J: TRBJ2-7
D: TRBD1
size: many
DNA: TGTGCCAGCAGCTTGAGTCAGGGGGCCTCCTCCGGCTACGAGCAGTACTTC
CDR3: CASSLSQGASSGYEQYF

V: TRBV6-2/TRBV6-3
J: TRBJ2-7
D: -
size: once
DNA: TGTGCCAGCAGTTACATGACAGCCTACGAGCAGTACTTC
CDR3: CASSYMTAYEQYF

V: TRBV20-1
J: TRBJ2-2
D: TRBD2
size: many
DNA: TGCAGTGCCTATGGGATAGCGGGAGGGCTGAGAAACACCGGGGAGCTGTTTTTT
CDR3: CSAYGIAGGLRNTGELFF

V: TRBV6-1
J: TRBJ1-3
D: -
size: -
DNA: TGTGCCAGCAGTATTGACCCAGGAAACACCATATATTTT
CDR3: CASSIDPGNTIYF

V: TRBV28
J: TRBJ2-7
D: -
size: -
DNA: TGTGCCAGCATTGACAGTGGTTACGAGCAGTACTTC
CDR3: CASIDSGYEQYF

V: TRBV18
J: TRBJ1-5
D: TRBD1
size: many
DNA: TGTGCCAGCTCACCTGCGACAGGGAATCAGCCCCAGCATTTT
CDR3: CASSPATGNQPQHF

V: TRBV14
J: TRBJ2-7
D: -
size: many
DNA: TGTGCCAGCAGCCAGGTCCTCGGACGGTTCTACGAGCAGTACTTC
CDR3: CASSQVLGRFYEQYF

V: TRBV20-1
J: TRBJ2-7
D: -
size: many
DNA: TGCAGTGCTAGGGCGGTGGAGCAGTACTTC
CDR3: CSARAVEQYF

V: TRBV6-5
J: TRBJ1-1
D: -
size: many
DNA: TGTGCCAGCAGTTTACGGGCGTTCAGGGGAAGCTTGGGGACTGAAGCTTTCTTT
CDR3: CASSLRAFRGSLGTEAFF

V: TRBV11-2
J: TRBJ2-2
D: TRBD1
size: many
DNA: TGTGCCAGCAGCTTAGGTTGGCAGGGGGTTGTCACCGGGGAGCTGTTTTTT
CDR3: CASSLGWQGVVTGELFF

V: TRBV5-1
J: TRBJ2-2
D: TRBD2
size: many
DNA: TGCGCCAGCAGCTCGATGACTAGCGGGAGAGGGAACGGGGAGCTGTTTTTT
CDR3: CASSSMTSGRGNGELFF

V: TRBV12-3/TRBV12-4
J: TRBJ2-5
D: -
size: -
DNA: TGTGCCAGCAGTTTAGGGCCCCGGCAGACCCAGTACTTC
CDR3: CASSLGPRQTQYF

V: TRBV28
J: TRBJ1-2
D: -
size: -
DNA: TGTGCCAGCAGTTCCCCCTTAGGGACGGGGGGCTACACCTTC
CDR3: CASSSPLGTGGYTF

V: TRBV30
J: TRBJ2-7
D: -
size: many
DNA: TGTGCCTGGAGTACCGGCTCCTACGAGCAGTACTTC
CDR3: CAWSTGSYEQYF

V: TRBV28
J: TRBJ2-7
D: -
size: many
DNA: TGTGCCAGCGGGCCCGACAGTCGGGGGTCCTACGAGCAGTACTTC
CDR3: CASGPDSRGSYEQYF

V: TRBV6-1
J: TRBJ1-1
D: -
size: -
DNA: TGTGCCAGCAAAGACAGGCCGGTTGGGAACACTGAAGCTTTCTTT
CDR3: CASKDRPVGNTEAFF

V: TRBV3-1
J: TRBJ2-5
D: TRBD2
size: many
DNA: TGTGCCAGCAGCCAGAAACGGACTAGCGGGAGAGGTGAGACCCAGTACTTC
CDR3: CASSQKRTSGRGETQYF

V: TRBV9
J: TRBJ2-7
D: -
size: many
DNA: TGTGCCAGCAGCCCCAACGCTTACGAGCAGTACTTC
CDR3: CASSPNAYEQYF